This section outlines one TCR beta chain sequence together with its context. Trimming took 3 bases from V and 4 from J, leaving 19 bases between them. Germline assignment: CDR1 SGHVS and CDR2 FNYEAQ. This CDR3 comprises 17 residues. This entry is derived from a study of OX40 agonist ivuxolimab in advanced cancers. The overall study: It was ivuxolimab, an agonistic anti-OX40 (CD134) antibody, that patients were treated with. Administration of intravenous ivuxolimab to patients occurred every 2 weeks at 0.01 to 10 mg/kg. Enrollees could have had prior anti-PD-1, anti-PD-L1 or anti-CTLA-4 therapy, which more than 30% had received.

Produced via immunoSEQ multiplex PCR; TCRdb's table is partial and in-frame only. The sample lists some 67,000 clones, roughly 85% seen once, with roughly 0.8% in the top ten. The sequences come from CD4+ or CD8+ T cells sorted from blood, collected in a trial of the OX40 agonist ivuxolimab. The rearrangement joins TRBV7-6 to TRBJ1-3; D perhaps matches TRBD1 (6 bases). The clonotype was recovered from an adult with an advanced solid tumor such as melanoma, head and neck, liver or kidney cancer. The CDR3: CASSLLLQGSSGNTIYF. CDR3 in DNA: TGTGCCAGCAGCTTGCTGTTACAGGGTTCAAGCGGAAACACCATATATTTT.